This T cell receptor (beta chain) was observed in a study of cytomegalovirus exposure and HLA in healthy donors. Background on the study: Early release data held about 85 million unique TCRs from HLA-typed donors. Points from the study as a whole: A later analysis showed HLA-associated TCR beta chains outstripping equally common others in clonal expansion. Earlier results showed most TCR beta V segments being productive about 90% or about 30% of the time. Available immune exposure information was restricted to CMV serostatus only.

Trimming cost V 2 bases and J 4 bases, with 14 bases left between them. There are 15 residues in the CDR3. The germline gives CDR1 MGHDK, CDR2 SYGVNS. The primer mix had 60 Vbeta and 13 Jbeta primers. The table came from immunoSEQ multiplex PCR; TCRdb's copy has only in-frame clones and leaves some out. The sample has about 55,000 clones, about 84% seen once. On this clone itself: Its antigen is currently unknown.

The clonotype originates from a man aged 25-45 years in good health and CMV-seronegative. The sequencing input was PBMCs. The chain joins TRBV25-1 to TRBJ2-5; tentative D call: TRBD1 (6 bases). The CDR3 protein is CASSEVRGRIETQYF. Here the CDR3 DNA reads TGTGCCAGCAGTGAAGTCAGGGGACGCATAGAGACCCAGTACTTC.